The 19 T cell receptor beta chains below were found in one sample sequenced in a study of blood T cells in healthy people across ages. For the second PCR, which ran for roughly 6 to 12 cycles, a sample-barcoded 5' primer and a J-beta primer mix were used. TCRdb redid the calling of the 5' RACE reads with MiXCR, one entry per CDR3 protein. The profile shows roughly 640,000 distinct CDR3 sequences, approximately 30% of them singletons. The sequenced sample was blood. The receptor set was obtained from an elderly woman in good health.

The rearrangement uses TRBV5-1 and TRBJ2-1, with TRBD2 identical over 12 bases. Germline V gene lookup returns CDR1 SGHRS and CDR2 YFSETQ. This CDR3 has 15 amino acids. V trimming: 4 bases; J trimming: 6 bases; junction bases outside the gene matches: 5. The CDR3 here is CASSQSTSGSNEQFF. The CDR3 bases are TGCGCCAGCAGCCAGTCGACTAGCGGGAGCAATGAGCAGTTCTTC.

This clonotype occurred many times. The gene calls are TRBV5-1 and TRBJ1-2, with a weak D call TRBD1 (5 bases). Trimming removed 4 bases from V and 8 bases from J, with 18 bases in between. CDR1 is SGHRS and CDR2 is YFSETQ in the germline V gene. The CDR3 has 14 amino acids. CDR3: CASSPNTLTAGYTF. CDR3 nucleotides: TGCGCCAGCAGCCCGAACACCCTGACAGCCGGCTACACCTTC.

Of note for this clonotype: A much bigger clone sits one base away, suggesting this may be a read error. This rearrangement joins TRBV12-3 or TRBV12-4 to TRBJ1-4; D remains ambiguous. The CDR3 contains 13 residues. The CDR3 region is CASSFVLNDKLFF. The CDR3 bases are TGTGCCAGCAGTTTCGTGCTTAATGATAAACTGTTTTTT.

This clonotype occurred a few times. The chain links TRBV18 to TRBJ2-3, with TRBD2 matching over 10 bases. The length of the CDR3 is 19 residues. With V trimmed by 0 bases and J by 4 bases, 13 bases remained unmatched. Germline V gene sequence: CDR1 KGHSH, CDR2 LQKENI. The CDR3 nucleotides are TGTGCCAGCTCACCACCCCGGGTAGCGGGGGGCCGGTCGGCAGATACGCAGTATTTT. This encodes CASSPPRVAGGRSADTQYF.

This clonotype was counted ten times or more. The chain recombines TRBV9 with TRBJ2-7; 7 nucleotides align to TRBD1. In germline, CDR1 is SGDLS, CDR2 YYNGEE. The CDR3 runs to 13 residues. V shed 3 bases, J shed 5 bases, and the junction held 5 bases outside the gene matches. In nucleotides, the CDR3 is TGTGCCAGCAGCGCGACAGGGTCCAACGAGCAGTACTTC. Residues: CASSATGSNEQYF.

This rearrangement joins TRBV5-1 to TRBJ2-2, with D possibly TRBD1 on 5 matching bases. V was shortened by 3 bases and J by 3 bases, with 9 bases between the two germline ends. This CDR3 has 14 residues. Per germline, CDR1 SGHRS and CDR2 YFSETQ. The CDR3 DNA follows: TGCGCCAGCAGCTGGAAAGGGGACACCGGGGAGCTGTTTTTT. Residues: CASSWKGDTGELFF.

This clonotype has a count of ten or more. The chain joins TRBV12-3 or TRBV12-4 to TRBJ2-5, with no clear D. Deletions cut 3 bases from V and 3 bases from J, with 11 bases between. The CDR3 sequence is 14 residues long. The CDR3 here is CASSLAGTEETQYF. CDR3 nucleotide sequence: TGTGCCAGCAGTTTGGCAGGAACAGAAGAGACCCAGTACTTC.

The V and J genes are TRBV7-9 and TRBJ2-3; TRBD1 is a possible D gene (6 bases). This CDR3 has 14 residues. The V gene's germline CDR1 is SEHNR and CDR2 FQNEAQ (reference sequence). V was cut by 5 bases and J by 1 base, with 10 bases left in between. The chain's CDR3 is CASSIYRGTDTQYF. As DNA, the CDR3 is TGTGCCAGCAGCATATACAGGGGCACAGATACGCAGTATTTT.

At least ten counts were recorded for this clonotype. The V call is TRBV3-1, the J call TRBJ2-7; 13 nucleotides line up with TRBD2. The junction had 3 bases not matched to a gene; V was cut back by 5 bases and J by 2 bases. CDR3 length equals 15 residues. Germline V CDR1 and CDR2: LGHDT, YNNKEL (reference sequence). CDR3 sequence reads: CASSSGTSGAYEQYF. CDR3 coding DNA: TGTGCCAGCAGCTCTGGGACTAGCGGGGCCTACGAGCAGTACTTC.

This clonotype was seen at least ten times. The rearrangement links TRBV5-1 to TRBJ2-5, with D perhaps TRBD2 (6 bases). CDR1 and CDR2 (germline): SGHRS, YFSETQ. V was shortened by 3 bases and J by 5 bases, with 20 bases between the two germline ends. The CDR3 contains 16 residues. In nucleotides, the CDR3 is TGCGCCAGCAGCTGGGAGGCGGACTCTCCTTGGGAGACCCAGTACTTC. Its protein product is CASSWEADSPWETQYF.

For this clonotype: A much larger clone lies a single base off, so this may be a read error. The rearrangement uses TRBV5-1 and TRBJ2-4, with TRBD2 as a possible D gene (5 bases). The J call may be incorrect, as the DNA end agrees better with TRBJ2-7. There are 13 residues in the CDR3. Germline CDR1 reads SGHRS; CDR2 reads YFSETQ. CDR3 DNA: TGCGCCAGCAGGTGGAAAGGGAGCTACGAGCAGTACTTC. This translates into CASRWKGSYEQYF.

This clonotype was counted many times. The rearrangement links TRBV6-6 to TRBJ2-5; 8 nucleotides line up with TRBD1. With V trimmed by 6 bases and J by 3 bases, 12 bases remained unmatched. There are 16 residues in the CDR3. Germline V gene data show CDR1 as MNHNY and CDR2 as SVGAGI (reference sequence). CDR3 protein: CASSSNRGVPEETQYF. The CDR3 nucleotides read TGTGCCAGCAGCTCCAACAGGGGGGTCCCGGAAGAGACCCAGTACTTC.

There are a few counts of this clonotype. This may be a read error: a much more frequent sequence differs by one nucleotide. This chain links TRBV12-3 or TRBV12-4 with TRBJ2-1; no clear D. The J call may be faulty, since TRBJ2-7 better matches the DNA end. CDR3 size: 15 residues. CDR3 protein: CASTLTITFYNEQYF. In nucleotides, the CDR3 is TGTGCCAGCACCCTGACCATAACGTTTTACAATGAGCAGTACTTC.

This clonotype has just a few counts. This clone may be a read error of a much larger clone one base away. The chain employs TRBV7-8 and TRBJ1-2; maybe TRBD1 (6 bases). CDR1 is SGHVS, CDR2 FQNEAQ, per germline. V dropped 5 bases and J dropped 8 bases, with 18 bases sitting between them. The CDR3 length is 14 residues. Here the CDR3 DNA reads TGTGCCAGCAGCCTCCGAACAGGGTGCCTGGGCTACACCTTC. Translating gives CASSLRTGCLGYTF. The full variable domain, rest sourced from reference TRBV7-8 and TRBJ1-2, is GAGVSQSPRYKVAKRGQDVALRCDPISGHVSLFWYQQALGQGPEFLTYFQNEAQLDKSGLPSDRFFAERPEGSVSTLKIQRTQQEDSAVYLCASSLRTGCLGYTFGSGTRLTVV.

In its sample, this clonotype was seen many times. V gene TRBV9 combines with J gene TRBJ2-1, with D possibly called TRBD1 or TRBD2 (5 bases each). The CDR3 length is 14 residues. With 0 bases removed from V and 7 bases from J, the gap between germline ends came to 11 bases. Germline CDR1 reads SGDLS; CDR2 reads YYNGEE. The CDR3 is CASSVGGTKNEQFF. As DNA, the CDR3 is TGTGCCAGCAGCGTAGGGGGGACGAAAAATGAGCAGTTCTTC.

This clonotype occurred many times. In nucleotides, the CDR3 is TGTGCCAGCAGCCAAGCTAGCGGGGGATTAGATACGCAGTATTTT. It is translated as CASSQASGGLDTQYF. The genes are TRBV3-1 and TRBJ2-3; 10 bases match TRBD2. Germline values: CDR1 LGHDT, CDR2 YNNKEL (reference sequence). Trimming cost V 1 base and J 5 bases; bases outside gene matches: 3. The CDR3 contains 15 residues.

This clonotype has a count of ten or more. V gene TRBV20-1 combines with J gene TRBJ2-5; 8 bases match TRBD2. Per germline, CDR1 DFQATT and CDR2 SNEGSKA (reference sequence). Trimming took 3 bases from V and 2 from J; bases not matched to a gene: 8. This CDR3 contains 15 residues. The CDR3 protein is CSASARGGFQETQYF. In nucleotides, the CDR3 is TGCAGTGCTAGTGCCCGGGGGGGCTTTCAAGAGACCCAGTACTTC.

Points on this clonotype: Just one base apart from a much larger clone, this may be a read error. CDR3 protein: CASSRGTGANEQFF. In DNA, the CDR3 is TGTGCCAGCAGCCGCGGGACAGGGGCTAACGAGCAGTTCTTC. The chain carries TRBV11-2 and TRBJ2-1, with TRBD1 matching 10 bases. The germline V gene encodes CDR1 SGHAT and CDR2 FQNNGV. The CDR3 is made up of 14 amino acids. V lost 5 bases and J lost 10; bases outside the gene matches: 8.

This clonotype was observed at least ten times. The CDR3 sequence: CATSRVGSGGWETQYF. CDR3 DNA: TGTGCCACCAGCAGAGTGGGTAGCGGGGGTTGGGAGACCCAGTACTTC. The chain links TRBV15 to TRBJ2-5; 9 positions agree with TRBD2. V was clipped by 1 base and J by 5 bases; unmatched bases: 8. The CDR3 is 16 residues long. The germline gives CDR1 LNHNV, CDR2 YYDKDF (reference sequence).